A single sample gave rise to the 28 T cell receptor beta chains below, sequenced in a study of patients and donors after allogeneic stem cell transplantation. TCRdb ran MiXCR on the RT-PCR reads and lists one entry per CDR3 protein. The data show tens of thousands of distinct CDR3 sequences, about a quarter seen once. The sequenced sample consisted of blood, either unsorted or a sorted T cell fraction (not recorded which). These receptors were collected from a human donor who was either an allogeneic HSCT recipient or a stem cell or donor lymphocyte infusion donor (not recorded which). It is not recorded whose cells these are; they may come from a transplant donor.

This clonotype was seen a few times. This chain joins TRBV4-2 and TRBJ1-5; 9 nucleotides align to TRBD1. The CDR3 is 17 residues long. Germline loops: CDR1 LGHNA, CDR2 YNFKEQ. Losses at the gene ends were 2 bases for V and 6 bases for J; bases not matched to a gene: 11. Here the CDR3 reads CASSQRTGGAEIQPQHF. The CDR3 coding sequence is TGTGCCAGCAGCCAACGCACAGGGGGCGCCGAAATTCAGCCCCAGCATTTT.

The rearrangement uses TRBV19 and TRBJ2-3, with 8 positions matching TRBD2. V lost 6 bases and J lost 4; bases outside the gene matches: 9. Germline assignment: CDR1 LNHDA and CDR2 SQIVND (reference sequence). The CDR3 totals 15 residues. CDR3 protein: CASSTWREVPDTQYF. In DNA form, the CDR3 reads TGTGCCAGTAGCACCTGGCGGGAGGTACCAGATACGCAGTATTTT.

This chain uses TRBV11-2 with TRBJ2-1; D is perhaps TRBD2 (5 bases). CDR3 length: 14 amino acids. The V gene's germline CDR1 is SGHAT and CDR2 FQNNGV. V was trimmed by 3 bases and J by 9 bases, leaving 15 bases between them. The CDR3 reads CASSFEGRSAEQFF. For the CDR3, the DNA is TGTGCCAGCAGCTTCGAGGGCCGCTCGGCTGAGCAGTTCTTC.

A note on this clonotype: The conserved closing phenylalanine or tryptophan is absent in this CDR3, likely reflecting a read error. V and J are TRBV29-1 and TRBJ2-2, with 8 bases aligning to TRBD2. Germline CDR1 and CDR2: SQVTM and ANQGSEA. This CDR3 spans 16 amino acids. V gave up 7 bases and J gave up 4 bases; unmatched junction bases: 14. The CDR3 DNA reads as TGCAGCGCTCTTCGGCGGATAGCGGGAATCACCGGGGAGCTGTTTCTT. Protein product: CSALRRIAGITGELFL.

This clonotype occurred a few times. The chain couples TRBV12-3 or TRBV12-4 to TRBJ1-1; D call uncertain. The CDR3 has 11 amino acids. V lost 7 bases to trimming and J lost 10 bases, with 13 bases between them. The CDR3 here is CASTPSRGAFF. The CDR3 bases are TGTGCCAGCACCCCCTCCAGAGGAGCTTTCTTT.

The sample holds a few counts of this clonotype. CDR3 loop: CASSQLEGLGQYF. In DNA form, the CDR3 reads TGCGCCAGCAGCCAATTAGAAGGGCTCGGGCAGTACTTC. This sequence joins TRBV4-1 and TRBJ2-7; D uncertain. Germline values: CDR1 MGHRA, CDR2 YSYEKL. This CDR3 comprises 13 residues. V was trimmed by 2 bases and J by 9 bases, leaving 14 bases between them.

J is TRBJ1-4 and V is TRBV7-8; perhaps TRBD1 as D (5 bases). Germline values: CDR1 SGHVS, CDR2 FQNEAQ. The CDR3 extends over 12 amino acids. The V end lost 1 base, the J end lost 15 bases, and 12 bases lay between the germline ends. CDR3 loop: CASSLVTGRVFF. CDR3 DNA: TGTGCCAGCAGCTTAGTGACGGGACGCGTGTTTTTT.

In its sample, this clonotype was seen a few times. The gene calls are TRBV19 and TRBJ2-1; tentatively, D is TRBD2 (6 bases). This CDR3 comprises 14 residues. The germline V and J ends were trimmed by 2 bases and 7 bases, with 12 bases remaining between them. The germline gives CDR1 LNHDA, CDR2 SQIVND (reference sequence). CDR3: CASSIPGASNEQFF. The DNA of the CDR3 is TGTGCCAGTAGTATACCGGGAGCGAGTAATGAGCAGTTCTTC.

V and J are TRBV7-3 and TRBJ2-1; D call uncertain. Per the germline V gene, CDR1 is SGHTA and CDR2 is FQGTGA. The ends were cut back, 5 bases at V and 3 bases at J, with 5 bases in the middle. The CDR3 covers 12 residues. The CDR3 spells CASSKNYNEQFF. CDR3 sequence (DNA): TGTGCCAGCAGCAAAAACTACAATGAGCAGTTCTTC. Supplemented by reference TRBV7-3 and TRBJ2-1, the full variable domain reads GAGVSQTPSNKVTEKGKYVELRCDPISGHTALYWYRQSLGQGPEFLIYFQGTGAADDSGLPNDRFFAVRPEGSVSTLKIQRTERGDSAVYLCASSKNYNEQFFGPGTRLTVL.

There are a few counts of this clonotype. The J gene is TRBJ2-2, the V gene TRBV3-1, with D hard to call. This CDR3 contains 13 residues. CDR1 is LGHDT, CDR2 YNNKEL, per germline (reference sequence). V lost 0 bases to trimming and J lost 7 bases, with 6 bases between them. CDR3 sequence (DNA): TGTGCCAGCAGCCAAGATCGGAACGGGGAGCTGTTTTTT. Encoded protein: CASSQDRNGELFF.

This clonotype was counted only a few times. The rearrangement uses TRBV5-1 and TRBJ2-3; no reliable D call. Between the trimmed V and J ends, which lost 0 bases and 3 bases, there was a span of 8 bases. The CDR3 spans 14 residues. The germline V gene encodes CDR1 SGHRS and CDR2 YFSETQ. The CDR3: CASSLGLGTDTQYF. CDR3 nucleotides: TGCGCCAGCAGCTTGGGGCTAGGTACAGATACGCAGTATTTT.

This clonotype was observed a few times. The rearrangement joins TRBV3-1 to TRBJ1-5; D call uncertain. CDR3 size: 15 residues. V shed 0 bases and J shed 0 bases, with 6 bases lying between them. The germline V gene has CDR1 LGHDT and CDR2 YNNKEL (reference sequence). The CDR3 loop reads CASSQDQYSNQPQHF. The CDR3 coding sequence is TGTGCCAGCAGCCAAGATCAGTATAGCAATCAGCCCCAGCATTTT.

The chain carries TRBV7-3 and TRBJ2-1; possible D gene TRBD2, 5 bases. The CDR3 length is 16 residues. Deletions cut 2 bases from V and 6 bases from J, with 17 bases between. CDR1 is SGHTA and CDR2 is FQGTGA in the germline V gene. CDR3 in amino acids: CASSLEGERLFNEQFF. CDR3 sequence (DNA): TGTGCCAGCAGCTTAGAGGGAGAGCGACTATTCAATGAGCAGTTCTTC.

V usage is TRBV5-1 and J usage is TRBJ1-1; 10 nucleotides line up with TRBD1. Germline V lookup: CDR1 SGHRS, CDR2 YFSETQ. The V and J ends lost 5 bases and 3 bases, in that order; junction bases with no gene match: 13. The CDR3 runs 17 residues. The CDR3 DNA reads TGCGCCAGCAGATCGACGGGACAGGGGAGGGAGGACACTGAAGCTTTCTTT. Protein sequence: CASRSTGQGREDTEAFF.

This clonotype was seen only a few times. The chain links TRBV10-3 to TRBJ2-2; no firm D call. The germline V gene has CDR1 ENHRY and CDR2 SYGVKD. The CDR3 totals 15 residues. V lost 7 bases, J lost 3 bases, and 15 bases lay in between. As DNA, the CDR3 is TGTGCCATCACATTGAGGCCCTGGGACACCGGGGAGCTGTTTTTT. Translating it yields CAITLRPWDTGELFF.

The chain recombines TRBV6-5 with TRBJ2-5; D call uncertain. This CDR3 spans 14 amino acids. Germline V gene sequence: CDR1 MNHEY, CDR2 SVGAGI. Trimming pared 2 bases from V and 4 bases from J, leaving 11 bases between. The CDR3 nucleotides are TGTGCCAGCAGTTACCAGAAGATAGGAGAGACCCAGTACTTC. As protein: CASSYQKIGETQYF.

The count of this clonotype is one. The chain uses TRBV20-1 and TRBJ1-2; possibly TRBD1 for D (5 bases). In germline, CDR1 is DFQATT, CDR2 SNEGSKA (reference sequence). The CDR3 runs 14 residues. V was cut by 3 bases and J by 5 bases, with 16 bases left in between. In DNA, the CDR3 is TGCAGTGCTAGTAACCTCGGACACCCTTATGGCTACACCTTC. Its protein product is CSASNLGHPYGYTF.

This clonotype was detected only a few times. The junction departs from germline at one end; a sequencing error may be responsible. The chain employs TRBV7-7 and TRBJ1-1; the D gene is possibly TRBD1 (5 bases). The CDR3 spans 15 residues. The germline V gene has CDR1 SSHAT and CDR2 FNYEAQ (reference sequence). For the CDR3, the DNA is TGTGCTAGCAGCTCCCGGGGGGTAATTCTCCCTGAAGCTTTCTTT. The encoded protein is CASSSRGVILPEAFF.

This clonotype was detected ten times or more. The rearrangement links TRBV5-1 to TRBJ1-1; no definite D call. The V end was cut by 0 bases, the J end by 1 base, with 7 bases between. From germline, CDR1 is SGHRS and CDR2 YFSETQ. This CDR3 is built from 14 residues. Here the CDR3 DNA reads TGCGCCAGCAGCTTGGTTGCGGCGAACACTGAAGCTTTCTTT. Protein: CASSLVAANTEAFF. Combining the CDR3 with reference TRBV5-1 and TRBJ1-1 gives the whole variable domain KAGVTQTPRYLIKTRGQQVTLSCSPISGHRSVSWYQQTPGQGLQFLFEYFSETQRNKGNFPGRFSGRQFSNSRSEMNVSTLELGDSALYLCASSLVAANTEAFFGQGTRLTVV.

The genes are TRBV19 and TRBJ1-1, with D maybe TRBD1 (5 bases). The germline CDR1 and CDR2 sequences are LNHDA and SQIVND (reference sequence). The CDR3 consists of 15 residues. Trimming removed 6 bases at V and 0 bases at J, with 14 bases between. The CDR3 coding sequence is TGTGCCAGTAGCCACCCCGGAGGGGTGAACACTGAAGCTTTCTTT. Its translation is CASSHPGGVNTEAFF.

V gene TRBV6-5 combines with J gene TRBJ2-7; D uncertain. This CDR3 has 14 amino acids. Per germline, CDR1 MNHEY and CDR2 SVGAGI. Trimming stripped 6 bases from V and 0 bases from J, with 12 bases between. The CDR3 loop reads CASSRTASSYEQYF. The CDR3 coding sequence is TGTGCCAGCAGCCGGACGGCGAGCTCCTACGAGCAGTACTTC.

CDR3 nucleotides: TGTGCCAGCAGCCTACGTAGGACCGGGCCCTACGAGCAGTACTTC. It encodes CASSLRRTGPYEQYF. The genes are TRBV3-1 and TRBJ2-7; unclear D gene. Trimming left V 4 bases short and J 2 bases short, with 15 bases between. This CDR3 spans 15 amino acids. Germline CDR1 and CDR2: LGHDT and YNNKEL (reference sequence).

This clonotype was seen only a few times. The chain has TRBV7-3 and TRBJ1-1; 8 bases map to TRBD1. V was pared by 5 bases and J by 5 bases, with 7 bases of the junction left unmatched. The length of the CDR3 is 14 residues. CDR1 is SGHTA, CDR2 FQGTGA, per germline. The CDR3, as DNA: TGTGCCAGCAGCCCCGACAGGGGAAGAACTGAAGCTTTCTTT. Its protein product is CASSPDRGRTEAFF.

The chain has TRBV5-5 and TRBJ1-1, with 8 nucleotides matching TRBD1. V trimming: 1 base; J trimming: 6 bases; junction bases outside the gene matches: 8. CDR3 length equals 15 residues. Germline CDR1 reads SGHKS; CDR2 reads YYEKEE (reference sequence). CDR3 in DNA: TGTGCCAGCAGCTTGTCAGGGGGCTCCCAGCCTGAAGCTTTCTTT. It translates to CASSLSGGSQPEAFF.

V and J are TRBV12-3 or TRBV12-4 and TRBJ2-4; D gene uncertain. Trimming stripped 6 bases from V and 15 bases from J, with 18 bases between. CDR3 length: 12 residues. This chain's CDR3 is CASSQGVRTPYF. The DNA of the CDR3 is TGTGCCAGCAGCCAAGGTGTCAGGACCCCGTACTTC.

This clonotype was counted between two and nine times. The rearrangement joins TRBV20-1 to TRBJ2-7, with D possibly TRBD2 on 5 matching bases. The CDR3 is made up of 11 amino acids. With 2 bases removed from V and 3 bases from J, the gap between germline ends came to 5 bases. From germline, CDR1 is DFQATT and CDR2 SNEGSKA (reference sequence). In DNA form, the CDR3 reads TGCAGTGCTAGACGGGGCTACGAGCAGTACTTC. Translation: CSARRGYEQYF.

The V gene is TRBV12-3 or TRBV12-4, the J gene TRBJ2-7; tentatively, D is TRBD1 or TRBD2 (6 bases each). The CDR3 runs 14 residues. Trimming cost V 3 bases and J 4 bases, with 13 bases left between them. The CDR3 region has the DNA TGTGCCAGCAGTTTTGGGGGCGGGGCTTACGAGCAGTACTTC. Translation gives CASSFGGGAYEQYF.

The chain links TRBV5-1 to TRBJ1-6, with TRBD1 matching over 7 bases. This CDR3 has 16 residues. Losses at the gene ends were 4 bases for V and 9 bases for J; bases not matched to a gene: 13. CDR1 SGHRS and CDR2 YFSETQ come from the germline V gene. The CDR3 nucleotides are TGCGCCAGCAGCGTGACAGGGCATCCCTTTTCTTCACCCCTCCACTTT. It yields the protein CASSVTGHPFSSPLHF.